What follows describes a single TCR beta chain. These data belong to a study of T cells in narcolepsy. Trimming shortened V by 2 bases and J by 6 bases, and 11 bases separated the two germline ends. Germline loops: CDR1 SNHLY, CDR2 FYNNEI. This CDR3 region has 13 residues. Measured with immunoSEQ multiplex PCR; TCRdb has only the in-frame clones, and not every one. Of 30,000 to 35,000 clones detected, around 83% appear once; the ten largest clones hold 2.5% to 3%. V and J are TRBV2 and TRBJ2-7, with D perhaps matching TRBD1 (6 bases). The source material was CD45RA- memory CD4+ T cells from PBMCs. This TCR was recovered from a human donor with narcolepsy. CDR3 DNA: TGTGCCAGCAGTGAAATAAGGACAGTCGAGCAGTACTTC. It is translated as CASSEIRTVEQYF.